This is a list of T cell receptor beta chains from one sample in a study of shared clonotypes between healthy human individuals. Some clones are missing from TCRdb's copy, which holds only in-frame ones; the method was immunoSEQ multiplex PCR. The sample records about 2 million clones, about 95% being singletons. The sequenced material came from naive CD8+ T cells sorted from blood. Source of these receptors: a young man in good health. CDR3s include the opening cysteine and the closing phenylalanine or tryptophan. Fields, in order: D gene, V gene, clone size, J gene, CDR3 protein, CDR3 DNA. A D gene is named only where the DNA matches it firmly. Where a row states a size, it is once, few, many or the class of an expanded clone; other rows omit it.

TRBD2	TRBV7-9	NA	TRBJ2-3	CASSLVAGVDTQYF	TGTGCCAGCAGCTTAGTAGCGGGGGTGGATACGCAGTATTTT
TRBD2	TRBV6-5	NA	TRBJ2-3	CASSASGGADTQYF	TGTGCCAGCAGCGCTAGCGGAGGGGCAGATACGCAGTATTTT
TRBD2	TRBV27	NA	TRBJ2-1	CASSFTSGGPGNEQFF	TGTGCCAGCAGTTTTACTAGCGGGGGCCCGGGTAATGAGCAGTTCTTC
TRBD1	TRBV6-5	NA	TRBJ2-7	CASSYSEGQETYEQYF	TGTGCCAGCAGTTACTCTGAAGGACAGGAGACCTACGAGCAGTACTTC
NA	TRBV27	NA	TRBJ1-5	CASSLVENQPQHF	TGTGCCAGCAGTTTGGTGGAGAATCAGCCCCAGCATTTT
NA	TRBV29-1	NA	TRBJ2-1	CSVDNYNEQFF	TGCAGCGTCGATAACTACAATGAGCAGTTCTTC
NA	TRBV9	NA	TRBJ2-7	CASSLAGHSYEQYF	TGTGCCAGCAGCCTCGCCGGGCACTCCTACGAGCAGTACTTC
TRBD2	TRBV9	NA	TRBJ2-1	CASSVRGTSGMGEQFF	TGTGCCAGCAGCGTAAGAGGGACTAGCGGGATGGGTGAGCAGTTCTTC
NA	TRBV9	NA	TRBJ2-1	CASSVGPRAEEQFF	TGTGCCAGCAGCGTAGGTCCCAGGGCGGAGGAGCAGTTCTTC
NA	TRBV6-5	NA	TRBJ1-5	CASSYSTPKGSQPQHF	TGTGCCAGCAGTTACTCTACCCCAAAAGGCAGTCAGCCCCAGCATTTT
NA	TRBV4-3	NA	TRBJ2-2	CASSQGRDTGELFF	TGCGCCAGCAGCCAAGGTCGGGACACCGGGGAGCTGTTTTTT
TRBD1	TRBV7-9	NA	TRBJ1-1	CASSSTRTGRGNTEAFF	TGTGCCAGCAGCTCCACCAGGACAGGGAGGGGGAACACTGAAGCTTTCTTT
NA	TRBV6-1	NA	TRBJ2-7	CASSDSRGYEQYF	TGTGCCAGCAGTGATTCGCGGGGCTACGAGCAGTACTTC
TRBD2	TRBV10-3	NA	TRBJ2-1	CAISEAGSSYNEQFF	TGTGCCATCAGTGAAGCGGGGAGCTCCTACAATGAGCAGTTCTTC
NA	TRBV30	once	TRBJ1-1	CAWAGLMMSEAFF	TGTGCCTGGGCCGGGCTGATGATGAGTGAAGCTTTCTTT
NA	TRBV11-1	NA	TRBJ2-7	CASSPREAYEQYF	TGTGCCAGCAGCCCGAGGGAGGCCTACGAGCAGTACTTC
TRBD1	TRBV9	NA	TRBJ1-2	CASSDEIIGDRAPHYGYTF	TGTGCCAGCAGCGACGAAATAATTGGGGACAGGGCCCCCCACTATGGCTACACCTTC
TRBD2	TRBV30	NA	TRBJ2-1	CAWSVGRGDEQFF	TGTGCCTGGAGTGTTGGTCGGGGGGATGAGCAGTTCTTC
NA	TRBV5-1	once	TRBJ2-5	CASSGKGSGETQYF	TGCGCCAGCAGTGGAAAGGGCTCCGGGGAGACCCAGTACTTC
NA	TRBV4-3	NA	TRBJ2-1	CASSQDWGDYNEQFF	TGCGCCAGCAGCCAAGACTGGGGGGACTACAATGAGCAGTTCTTC
NA	TRBV5-6	NA	TRBJ2-5	CASSLVGLSQETQYF	TGTGCCAGCAGCTTGGTGGGGCTGTCACAAGAGACCCAGTACTTC
NA	TRBV28	NA	TRBJ2-3	CASSGGPKESTDTQYF	TGTGCCAGCAGCGGGGGGCCCAAGGAAAGCACAGATACGCAGTATTTT
NA	TRBV7-9	NA	TRBJ2-7	CASSLAGGPTYEQYF	TGTGCCAGCAGCTTAGCGGGGGGCCCCACCTACGAGCAGTACTTC